This TCR beta chain was sequenced in a study of shared clonotypes between healthy human individuals. Points from the study as a whole: Sampling included only blood; tissue repertoires likely differ. Genetic and exposure-history diversity was limited by the small donor number.

This clone was seen a handful of times. Its antigen is undetermined. Several immunoSEQ 96-well plates shared each subset's DNA, each plate a replicate. The repertoire was sequenced with immunoSEQ multiplex PCR; TCRdb's copy has only in-frame clones and lacks some. The repertoire includes about 480,000 clones, 60% to 80% of them detected once, and approximately 13% sits in the top ten. Germline V gene lookup returns CDR1 MNHNS and CDR2 SASEGT. The CDR3 runs 17 residues. V was cut by 4 bases and J by 4 bases, with 20 bases left in between. The origin of this receptor is a woman aged 40 to 50 in good health. Some clones in this sample may be carry-over from other donors' samples. Sequencing input: PBMCs. This chain connects TRBV6-1 to TRBJ1-5; TRBD1 might be the D (5 bases). CDR3 bases: TGTGCCAGCAGTGCCCGCGGGGGACGGGCGGAAAATCAGCCCCAGCATTTT. It yields the protein CASSARGGRAENQPQHF.